The 9 T cell receptor beta chains listed next were all sequenced from one sample in a study of shared clonotypes between healthy human individuals. Sequencing was performed with immunoSEQ multiplex PCR; in TCRdb, only in-frame clones are kept and a portion is missing. The table lists approximately 1,500,000 clones, approximately 98% of them singletons. Source material: naive CD4+ T cells sorted from blood. Stated subset: CD45RA+ positively selected. The receptors were gathered from a man younger than 45 in good health.

The CDR3, as DNA: TGTGCCAGCAGCCTCCCACTAGCTAACTATGGCTACACCTTC. It encodes CASSLPLANYGYTF. The rearrangement links TRBV7-2 to TRBJ1-2; D is unclear. Trimming took off 5 bases at V and 0 bases at J, with 10 bases between the two ends. The CDR3 is 14 amino acids. The V gene's germline CDR1 is SGHTA and CDR2 FQGNSA.

The chain links TRBV7-3 to TRBJ2-7, with D possibly being TRBD1 (6 bases). The V end lost 5 bases, the J end lost 2 bases, and 16 bases lay between the germline ends. Germline V gene data show CDR1 as SGHTA and CDR2 as FQGTGA. The CDR3 loop spans 15 amino acids. CDR3 nucleotides: TGTGCCAGCAGCGCATCCGCCGGGACAACCTACGAGCAGTACTTC. Its protein product is CASSASAGTTYEQYF.

This chain joins TRBV5-1 and TRBJ1-6; weak D call: TRBD1 (5 bases). The germline V gene encodes CDR1 SGHRS and CDR2 YFSETQ. This CDR3 is built from 16 residues. Trimming left V 5 bases short and J 0 bases short, with 12 bases between. CDR3 DNA: TGCGCCAGCAGTCAGCAGGGAAGCTCCTATAATTCACCCCTCCACTTT. This codes for CASSQQGSSYNSPLHF.

The CDR3 protein is CASSQDYRGSYEQYF. The DNA for the CDR3 is TGCGCCAGCAGCCAAGATTACCGGGGTTCCTACGAGCAGTACTTC. The chain employs TRBV4-1 and TRBJ2-7; tentatively, D is TRBD2 (5 bases). V shed 0 bases and J shed 1 base, with 10 bases lying between them. This CDR3 spans 15 amino acids. Germline-derived CDR1 and CDR2 are MGHRA and YSYEKL.

This sequence joins TRBV13 and TRBJ1-5; D perhaps matches TRBD1 (5 bases). V lost 8 bases, J lost 2 bases, and 16 bases lay in between. The CDR3 consists of 15 residues. The germline gives CDR1 PRHDT, CDR2 FYEKMQ (reference sequence). The CDR3 sequence is CASALGAGGNQPQHF. CDR3 in DNA: TGTGCCAGCGCCCTAGGGGCGGGGGGCAATCAGCCCCAGCATTTT.

The V and J genes are TRBV7-9 and TRBJ1-1, with a tentative D call TRBD1 (6 bases). Germline V gene lookup returns CDR1 SEHNR and CDR2 FQNEAQ (reference sequence). V was pared by 4 bases and J by 1 base, with 10 bases between. CDR3 length: 14 residues. DNA for the CDR3: TGTGCCAGCAGCTCCGAAGGGGGGAACACTGAAGCTTTCTTT. It is translated as CASSSEGGNTEAFF.

CDR3 DNA sequence: TGTGCCAGCAGCTTGGGACAGCGGCAAAGCAATCAGCCCCAGCATTTT. Its translation is CASSLGQRQSNQPQHF. This chain connects TRBV11-2 to TRBJ1-5; 7 nucleotides match TRBD1. The trim removed 3 bases at V and 1 base at J, leaving 6 bases unmatched. This CDR3 is built from 16 residues. CDR1 and CDR2 (germline): SGHAT, FQNNGV.

The DNA of the CDR3 is TGTGCCAGCAGCCGCGAGGCCACGGGGGAGCAGTACTTC. It yields the protein CASSREATGEQYF. This chain links TRBV6-5 with TRBJ2-7; maybe TRBD2 (5 bases). The V end was cut by 6 bases, the J end by 7 bases, with 16 bases between. Per the germline V gene, CDR1 is MNHEY and CDR2 is SVGAGI. The CDR3 is 13 residues long.

V is TRBV25-1 and J is TRBJ1-3, with TRBD1 as a possible D gene (6 bases). The V gene lost 0 bases and the J gene lost 3 bases, with 15 bases spanning the gap. The CDR3 is 17 residues long. Per germline, CDR1 MGHDK and CDR2 SYGVNS. CDR3 DNA sequence: TGTGCCAGCAGTGAATATACTGGACAGACCGATGGAAACACCATATATTTT. Its protein product is CASSEYTGQTDGNTIYF.